This T cell receptor (beta chain) was observed in a study of T-cell memory formation after mild COVID-19. TCRdb passed the 5' RACE reads through MiXCR, listing each CDR3 protein once. The sample has some 300,000 distinct CDR3 sequences, 19% seen once; the top ten hold 20% to 25%. Details on this clonotype: What it binds is unknown.

This CDR3 contains 15 residues. In germline, CDR1 is LGHNA, CDR2 YSLEER. Trimming cost V 4 bases and J 0 bases; bases outside gene matches: 5. Broader study findings: For contracting clones, CD4+ ones sat mainly in CM and EM, CD8+ in EMRA. A subset of responding clones appeared in pre-infection memory, suggesting cross-reactive memory joined.

The sequence was collected from a man aged 18 to 29 who had mild COVID-19 (a few samples of this study predate the infection). Cell type and time point are not known. The rearrangement uses TRBV4-3 and TRBJ2-7; 8 nucleotides align to TRBD1. Sequencing was performed on PBMCs or a T cell subset sorted from them (not recorded which). The DNA of the CDR3 is TGCGCCAGCAGCCTTACCGGACAGGGCTCCTACGAGCAGTACTTC. Translating it yields CASSLTGQGSYEQYF.